The present entry profiles one T cell receptor (beta chain) with its context. These data belong to a study of cytomegalovirus exposure and HLA in healthy donors. Across the whole study: A previous analysis identified fewer than 130 million unique TCR beta sequences derived from some 200 million T cells.

The germline CDR1 and CDR2 sequences are KGHSH and LQKENI. With 0 bases removed from V and 2 bases from J, the gap between germline ends came to 8 bases. The CDR3 contains 14 residues. This PCR relied on a set of 60 Vbeta primers and 13 Jbeta primers. This table comes from immunoSEQ multiplex PCR, and its TCRdb copy is limited to in-frame clones, with some not included. The sample has around 85,000 clones, under 80% seen once; the top ten hold around 4%. The J gene is TRBJ2-7, the V gene TRBV18; tentative D call: TRBD1 (5 bases). This clonotype originated in a man in his fifties or sixties in good health and CMV-seronegative. Sequenced material: PBMCs. The CDR3 DNA reads as TGTGCCAGCTCACCACCGACAGATCCCTACGAGCAGTACTTC. Translation: CASSPPTDPYEQYF.